Listed here is a single T cell receptor beta chain. Its matching antigen is unknown. This sample is drawn from a study of CD8 T cells in ankylosing spondylitis. General observations from the study: For ankylosing spondylitis blood, a TCR beta motif of seven to nine highly homologous variants appeared characteristic. The disease-linked clones had a CD8+ phenotype and low blood frequencies. Reportedly, significant enrichment of disease-linked clones occurred in matched ankylosing spondylitis synovial fluid.

Quantitative 5'-RACE was performed with molecular barcodes, and it yielded the TCR beta libraries. TCRdb itself ran the 5' RACE reads through MiXCR, one entry per CDR3 protein. The sample yields 300,000 to 350,000 distinct CDR3 sequences, 14% to 15% seen once. The sequence was obtained from a male donor with ankylosing spondylitis or in good health (not recorded which). The source material was blood, either unsorted or a sorted T cell fraction (not recorded which).

DNA of the CDR3: TGTGCCAGCAGTTTTCCGAGGGCTAGCGGGAGGGCTGAGCAGTTCTTC. Residues: CASSFPRASGRAEQFF. The chain carries TRBV12-3 or TRBV12-4 and TRBJ2-1; 12 bases align to TRBD2. The CDR3 consists of 16 residues. J lost 9 bases, V lost 3 bases, and 9 bases had no gene match.